This T cell receptor (beta chain) derives from a study of blood T cell repertoires in COVID-19. Libraries were prepared by immunoSEQ multiplex PCR; TCRdb keeps only in-frame clonotypes and omits some of them. The table has approximately 40,000 clones, 70% to 90% seen once; the top ten hold roughly 5.1%. This clone has just one count. V lost 3 bases and J lost 2, with 12 bases in between. In germline, CDR1 is SGHKS, CDR2 YYEKEE (reference sequence). This CDR3 is built from 14 residues. This TCR was sampled from a man in his sixties with COVID-19, enrolled during active disease. The chain combines TRBV5-5 with TRBJ2-7, with a possible D match to TRBD2 (6 bases). Sequenced input: peripheral blood. CDR3 sequence reads: CASSSEGQTYEQYF. The CDR3 DNA reads as TGTGCCAGCAGCTCGGAGGGGCAAACCTACGAGCAGTACTTC. The variable domain in full, completed from reference TRBV5-5 and TRBJ2-7, reads DAGVTQSPTHLIKTRGQQVTLRCSPISGHKSVSWYQQVLGQGPQFIFQYYEKEERGRGNFPDRFSARQFPNYSSELNVNALLLGDSALYLCASSSEGQTYEQYFGPGTRLTVT.